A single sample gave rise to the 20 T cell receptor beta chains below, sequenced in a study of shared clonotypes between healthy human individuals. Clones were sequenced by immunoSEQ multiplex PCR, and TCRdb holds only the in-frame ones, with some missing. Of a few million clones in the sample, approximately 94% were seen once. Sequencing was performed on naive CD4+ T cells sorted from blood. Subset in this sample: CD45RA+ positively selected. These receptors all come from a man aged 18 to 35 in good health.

Written as DNA, the CDR3 is TGTGCCAGCTCACCATCGGTCTCGGGGATCGGAAATCAGCCCCAGCATTTT. It yields the protein CASSPSVSGIGNQPQHF. The chain is built from TRBV18 and TRBJ1-5; D ambiguous. This CDR3 contains 17 residues. Germline loops: CDR1 KGHSH, CDR2 LQKENI. The V end was cut by 2 bases, the J end by 4 bases, with 18 bases between.

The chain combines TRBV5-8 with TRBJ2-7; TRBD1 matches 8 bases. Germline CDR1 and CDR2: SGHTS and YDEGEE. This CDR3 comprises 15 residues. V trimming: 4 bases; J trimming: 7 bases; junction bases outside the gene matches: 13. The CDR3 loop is CASSRPGQVAGEQYF. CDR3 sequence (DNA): TGTGCCAGCAGCCGACCGGGACAGGTGGCCGGTGAGCAGTACTTC.

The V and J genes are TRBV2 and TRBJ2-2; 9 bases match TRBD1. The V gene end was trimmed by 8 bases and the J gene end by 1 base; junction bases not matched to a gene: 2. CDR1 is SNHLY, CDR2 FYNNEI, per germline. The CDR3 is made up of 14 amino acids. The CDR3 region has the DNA TGTGCCAGCGGGACAGGGAGGAACACCGGGGAGCTGTTTTTT. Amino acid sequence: CASGTGRNTGELFF.

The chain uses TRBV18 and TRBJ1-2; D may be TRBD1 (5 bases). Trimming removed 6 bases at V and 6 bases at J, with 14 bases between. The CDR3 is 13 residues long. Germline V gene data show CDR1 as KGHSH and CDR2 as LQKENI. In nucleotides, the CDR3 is TGTGCCAGCTCCCCTAGGGCGGGGGATGGCTACACCTTC. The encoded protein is CASSPRAGDGYTF.

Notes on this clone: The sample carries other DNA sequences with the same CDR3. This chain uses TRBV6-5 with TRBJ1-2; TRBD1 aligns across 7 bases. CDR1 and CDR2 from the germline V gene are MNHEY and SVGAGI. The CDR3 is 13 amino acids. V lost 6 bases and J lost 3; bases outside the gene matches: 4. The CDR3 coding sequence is TGTGCCAGCAGCCGACAGGGCGACTATGGCTACACCTTC. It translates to CASSRQGDYGYTF.

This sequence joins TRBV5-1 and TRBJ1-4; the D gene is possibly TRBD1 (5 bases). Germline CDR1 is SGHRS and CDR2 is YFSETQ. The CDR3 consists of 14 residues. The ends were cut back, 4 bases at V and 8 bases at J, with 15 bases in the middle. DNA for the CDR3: TGCGCCAGCAGCCCTGAGGGGCGGGAGGAAAAACTGTTTTTT. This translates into CASSPEGREEKLFF.

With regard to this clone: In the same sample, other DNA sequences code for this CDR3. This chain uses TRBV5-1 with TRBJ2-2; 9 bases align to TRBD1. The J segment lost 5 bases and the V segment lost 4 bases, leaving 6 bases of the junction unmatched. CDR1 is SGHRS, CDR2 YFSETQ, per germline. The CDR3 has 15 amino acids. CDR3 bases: TGCGCCAGCAGCCCGATAGGACAGGGGACCGGGGAGCTGTTTTTT. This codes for CASSPIGQGTGELFF. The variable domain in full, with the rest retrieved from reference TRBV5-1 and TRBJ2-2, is KAGVTQTPRYLIKTRGQQVTLSCSPISGHRSVSWYQQTPGQGLQFLFEYFSETQRNKGNFPGRFSGRQFSNSRSEMNVSTLELGDSALYLCASSPIGQGTGELFFGEGSRLTVL.

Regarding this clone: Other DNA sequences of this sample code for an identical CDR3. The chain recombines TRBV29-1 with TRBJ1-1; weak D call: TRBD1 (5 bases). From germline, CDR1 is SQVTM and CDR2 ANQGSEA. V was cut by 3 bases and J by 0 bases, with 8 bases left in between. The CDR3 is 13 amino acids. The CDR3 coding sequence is TGCAGCGTTGACCGGGGACTGAACACTGAAGCTTTCTTT. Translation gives CSVDRGLNTEAFF.

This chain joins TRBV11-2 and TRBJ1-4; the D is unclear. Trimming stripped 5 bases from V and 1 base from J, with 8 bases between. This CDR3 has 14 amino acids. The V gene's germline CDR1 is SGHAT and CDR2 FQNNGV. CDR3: CASSLGRTNEKLFF. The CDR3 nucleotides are TGTGCCAGCAGCCTCGGGAGAACTAATGAAAAACTGTTTTTT.

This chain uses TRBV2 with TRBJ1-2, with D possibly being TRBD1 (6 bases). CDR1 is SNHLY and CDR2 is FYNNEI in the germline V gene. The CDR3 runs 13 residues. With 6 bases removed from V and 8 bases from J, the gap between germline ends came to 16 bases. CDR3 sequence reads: CASSVTGSEGYTF. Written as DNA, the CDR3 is TGTGCCAGCAGCGTAACAGGGAGCGAGGGCTACACCTTC.

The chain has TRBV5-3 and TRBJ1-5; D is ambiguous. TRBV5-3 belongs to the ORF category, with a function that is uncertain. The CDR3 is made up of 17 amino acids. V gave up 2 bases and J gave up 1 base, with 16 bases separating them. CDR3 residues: CARSLQRLLWSNQPQHF. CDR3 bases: TGTGCCAGAAGCTTACAGCGACTTCTGTGGAGCAATCAGCCCCAGCATTTT.

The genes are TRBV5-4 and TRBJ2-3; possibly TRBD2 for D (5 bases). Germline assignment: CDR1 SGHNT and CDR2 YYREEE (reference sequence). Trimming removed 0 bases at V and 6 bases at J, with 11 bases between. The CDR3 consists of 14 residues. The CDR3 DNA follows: TGTGCCAGCAGCTTGGGGGCTAGCTACGATACGCAGTATTTT. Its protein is CASSLGASYDTQYF.

The CDR3 reads CASSHWTGGSYEQYF. In DNA, the CDR3 is TGTGCCAGCTCACACTGGACAGGAGGGTCCTACGAGCAGTACTTC. The rearrangement links TRBV18 to TRBJ2-7; weak D call: TRBD1 (7 bases). The V and J ends lost 4 bases and 1 base respectively, with 14 bases between them. This CDR3 contains 15 residues. CDR1 and CDR2 from the germline V gene are KGHSH and LQKENI.

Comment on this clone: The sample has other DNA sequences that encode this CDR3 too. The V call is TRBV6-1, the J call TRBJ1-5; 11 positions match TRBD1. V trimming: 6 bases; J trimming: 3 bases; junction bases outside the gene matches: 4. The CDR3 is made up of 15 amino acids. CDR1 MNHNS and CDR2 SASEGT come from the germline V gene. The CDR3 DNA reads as TGTGCCAGCAGGGGGGACAGGGGGTCCAATCAGCCCCAGCATTTT. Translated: CASRGDRGSNQPQHF.

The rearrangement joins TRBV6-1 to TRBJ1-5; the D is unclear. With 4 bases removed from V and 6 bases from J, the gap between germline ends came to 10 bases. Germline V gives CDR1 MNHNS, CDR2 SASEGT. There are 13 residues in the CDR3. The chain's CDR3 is CASSGRVVQPQHF. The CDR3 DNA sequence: TGTGCCAGCAGTGGAAGGGTTGTTCAGCCCCAGCATTTT.

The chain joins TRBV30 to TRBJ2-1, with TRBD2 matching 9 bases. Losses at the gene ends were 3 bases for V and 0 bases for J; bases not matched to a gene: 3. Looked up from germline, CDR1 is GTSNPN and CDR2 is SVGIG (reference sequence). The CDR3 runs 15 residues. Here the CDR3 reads CAWRAAGGSYNEQFF. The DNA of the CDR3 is TGTGCCTGGAGGGCAGCGGGGGGCTCCTACAATGAGCAGTTCTTC.

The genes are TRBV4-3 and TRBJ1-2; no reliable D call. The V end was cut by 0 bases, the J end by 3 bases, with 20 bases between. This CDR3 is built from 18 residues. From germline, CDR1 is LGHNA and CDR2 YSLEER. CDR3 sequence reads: CASSQERSASISHYGYTF. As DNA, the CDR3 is TGCGCCAGCAGCCAAGAACGATCTGCAAGCATCTCACACTATGGCTACACCTTC.

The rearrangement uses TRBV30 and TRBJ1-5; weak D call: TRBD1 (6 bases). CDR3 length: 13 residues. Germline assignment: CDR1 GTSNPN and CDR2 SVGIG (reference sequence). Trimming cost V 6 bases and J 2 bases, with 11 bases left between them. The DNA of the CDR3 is TGTGCCTGCACGGGACAAGGCAATCAGCCCCAGCATTTT. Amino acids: CACTGQGNQPQHF.

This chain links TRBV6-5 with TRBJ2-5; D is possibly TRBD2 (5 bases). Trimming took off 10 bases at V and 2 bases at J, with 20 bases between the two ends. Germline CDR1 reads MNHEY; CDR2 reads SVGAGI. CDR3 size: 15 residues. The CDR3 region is CAILLGGTGQETQYF. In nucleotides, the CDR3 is TGTGCCATCCTCCTAGGAGGTACGGGGCAAGAGACCCAGTACTTC.

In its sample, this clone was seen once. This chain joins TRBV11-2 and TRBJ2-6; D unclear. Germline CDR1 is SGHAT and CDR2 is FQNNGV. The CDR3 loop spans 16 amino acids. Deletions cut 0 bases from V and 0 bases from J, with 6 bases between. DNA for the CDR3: TGTGCCAGCAGCTTAGACACCTACTCTGGGGCCAACGTCCTGACTTTC. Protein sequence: CASSLDTYSGANVLTF.